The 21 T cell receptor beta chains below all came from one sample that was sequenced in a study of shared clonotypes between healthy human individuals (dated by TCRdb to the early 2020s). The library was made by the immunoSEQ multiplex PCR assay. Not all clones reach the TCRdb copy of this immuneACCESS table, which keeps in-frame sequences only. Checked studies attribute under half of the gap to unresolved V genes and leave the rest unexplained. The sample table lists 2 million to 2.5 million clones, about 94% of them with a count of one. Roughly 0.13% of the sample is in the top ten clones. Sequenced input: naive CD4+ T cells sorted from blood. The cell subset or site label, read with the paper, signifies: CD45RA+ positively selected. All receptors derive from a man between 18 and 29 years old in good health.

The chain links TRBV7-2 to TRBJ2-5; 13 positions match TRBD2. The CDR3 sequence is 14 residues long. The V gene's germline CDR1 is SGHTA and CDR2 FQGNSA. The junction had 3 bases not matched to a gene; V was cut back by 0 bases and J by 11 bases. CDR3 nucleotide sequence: TGTGCCAGCAGCTTAGCCGAGGGACTAGCGGGACAGTACTTC. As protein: CASSLAEGLAGQYF.

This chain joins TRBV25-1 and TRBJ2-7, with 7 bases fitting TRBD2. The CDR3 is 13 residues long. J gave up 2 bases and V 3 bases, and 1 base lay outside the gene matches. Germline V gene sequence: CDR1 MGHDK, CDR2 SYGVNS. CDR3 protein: CASSEGGPYEQYF. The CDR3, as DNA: TGTGCCAGCAGTGAGGGAGGGCCCTACGAGCAGTACTTC.

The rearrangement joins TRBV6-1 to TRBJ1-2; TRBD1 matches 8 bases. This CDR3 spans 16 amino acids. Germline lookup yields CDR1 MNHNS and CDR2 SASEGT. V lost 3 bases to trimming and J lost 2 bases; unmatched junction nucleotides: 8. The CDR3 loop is CASSDSLQGANYGYTF. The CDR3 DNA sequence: TGTGCCAGCAGTGATTCTTTGCAGGGGGCCAACTATGGCTACACCTTC.

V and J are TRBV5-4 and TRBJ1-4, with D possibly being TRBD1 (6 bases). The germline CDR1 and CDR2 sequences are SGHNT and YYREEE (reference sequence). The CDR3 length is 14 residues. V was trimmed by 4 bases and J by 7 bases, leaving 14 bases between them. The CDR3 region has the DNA TGTGCCAGCAGCGACGGGACAAGGATTGAAAAACTGTTTTTT. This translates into CASSDGTRIEKLFF.

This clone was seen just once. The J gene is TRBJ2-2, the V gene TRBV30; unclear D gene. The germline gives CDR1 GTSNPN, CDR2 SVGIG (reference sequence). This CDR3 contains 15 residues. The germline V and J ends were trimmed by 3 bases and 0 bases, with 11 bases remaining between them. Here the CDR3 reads CAWRWAGTNTGELFF. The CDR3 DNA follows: TGTGCCTGGAGGTGGGCAGGCACGAACACCGGGGAGCTGTTTTTT.

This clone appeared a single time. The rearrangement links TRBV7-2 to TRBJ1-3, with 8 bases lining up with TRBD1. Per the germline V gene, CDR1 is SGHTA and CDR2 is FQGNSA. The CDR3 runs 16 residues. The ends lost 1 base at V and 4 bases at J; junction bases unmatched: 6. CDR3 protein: CASSLGRQGKGNTIYF. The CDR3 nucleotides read TGTGCCAGCAGCTTAGGTCGACAGGGGAAAGGAAACACCATATATTTT.

The CDR3 DNA sequence: TGTGCCAGCAGTGAGACCGGGACAGCTTCCGAGGAGCAGTACTTC. Translating gives CASSETGTASEEQYF. The rearrangement joins TRBV25-1 to TRBJ2-7, with TRBD1 matching 7 bases. V dropped 3 bases and J dropped 7; count of bases not matched to a gene: 12. CDR3 length: 15 residues. Germline V gene sequence: CDR1 MGHDK, CDR2 SYGVNS.

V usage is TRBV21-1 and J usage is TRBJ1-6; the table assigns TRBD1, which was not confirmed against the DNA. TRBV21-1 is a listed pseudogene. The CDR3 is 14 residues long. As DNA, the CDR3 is TGTGCCAGCAGTCCGGGACATGAAGGTTCACCCCTCCACTTT. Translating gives CASSPGHEGSPLHF.

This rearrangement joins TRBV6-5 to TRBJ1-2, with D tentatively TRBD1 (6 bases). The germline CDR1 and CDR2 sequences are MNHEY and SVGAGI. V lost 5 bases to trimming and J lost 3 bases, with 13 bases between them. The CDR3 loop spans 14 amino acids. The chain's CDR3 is CASSPPGQYYGYTF. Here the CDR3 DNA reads TGTGCCAGCAGTCCTCCTGGACAGTACTATGGCTACACCTTC.

Written as DNA, the CDR3 is TGCAGCGTACGACAGGGGTCGGGCACAGATACGCAGTATTTT. Protein product: CSVRQGSGTDTQYF. The chain combines TRBV29-1 with TRBJ2-3; TRBD1 matches at 8 bases. Germline loops: CDR1 SQVTM, CDR2 ANQGSEA. Germline trimming cut 6 bases from V and 1 base from J; bases unmatched to any gene: 6. This CDR3 has 14 amino acids.

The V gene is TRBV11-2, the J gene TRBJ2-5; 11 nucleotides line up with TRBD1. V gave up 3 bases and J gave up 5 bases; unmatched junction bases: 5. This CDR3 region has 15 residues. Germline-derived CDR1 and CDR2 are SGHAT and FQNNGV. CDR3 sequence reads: CASSFGWDRGETQYF. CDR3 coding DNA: TGTGCCAGCAGCTTTGGGTGGGACAGGGGGGAGACCCAGTACTTC.

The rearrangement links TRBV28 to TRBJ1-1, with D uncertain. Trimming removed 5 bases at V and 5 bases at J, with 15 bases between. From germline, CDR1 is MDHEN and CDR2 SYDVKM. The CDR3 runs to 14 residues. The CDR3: CASSPGILGTEAFF. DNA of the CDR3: TGTGCCAGCAGTCCCGGGATTCTAGGGACTGAAGCTTTCTTT.

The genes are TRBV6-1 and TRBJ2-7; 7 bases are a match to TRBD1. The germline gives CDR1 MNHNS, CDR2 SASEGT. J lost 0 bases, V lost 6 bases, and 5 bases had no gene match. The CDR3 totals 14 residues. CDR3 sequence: CASSLTGSSYEQYF. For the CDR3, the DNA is TGTGCCAGCAGCCTGACAGGGAGCTCCTACGAGCAGTACTTC.

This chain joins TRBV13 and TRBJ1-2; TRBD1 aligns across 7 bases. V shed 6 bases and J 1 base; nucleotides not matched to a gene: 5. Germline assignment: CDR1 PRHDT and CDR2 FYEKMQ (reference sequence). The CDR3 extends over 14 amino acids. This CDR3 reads CASRRQGDNYGYTF. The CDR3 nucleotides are TGTGCCAGCAGGCGACAGGGAGATAACTATGGCTACACCTTC.

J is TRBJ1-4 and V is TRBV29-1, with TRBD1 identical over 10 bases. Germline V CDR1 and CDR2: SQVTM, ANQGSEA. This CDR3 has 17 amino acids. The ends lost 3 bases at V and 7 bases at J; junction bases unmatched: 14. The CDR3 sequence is CSVDRTGGGLMGEKLFF. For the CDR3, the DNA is TGCAGCGTTGATAGGACAGGGGGGGGACTAATGGGTGAAAAACTGTTTTTT.

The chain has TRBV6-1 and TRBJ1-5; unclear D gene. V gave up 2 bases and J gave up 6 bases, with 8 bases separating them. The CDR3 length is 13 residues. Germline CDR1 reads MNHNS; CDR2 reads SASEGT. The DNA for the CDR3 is TGTGCCAGCAGTGAACGCGAGCTTCAGCCCCAGCATTTT. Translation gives CASSERELQPQHF.

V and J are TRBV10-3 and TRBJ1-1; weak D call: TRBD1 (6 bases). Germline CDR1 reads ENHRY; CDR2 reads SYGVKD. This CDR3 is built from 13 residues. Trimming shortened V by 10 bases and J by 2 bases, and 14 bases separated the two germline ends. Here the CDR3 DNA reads TGTGCCACCGCCACAGGGCCCAACACTGAAGCTTTCTTT. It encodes CATATGPNTEAFF.

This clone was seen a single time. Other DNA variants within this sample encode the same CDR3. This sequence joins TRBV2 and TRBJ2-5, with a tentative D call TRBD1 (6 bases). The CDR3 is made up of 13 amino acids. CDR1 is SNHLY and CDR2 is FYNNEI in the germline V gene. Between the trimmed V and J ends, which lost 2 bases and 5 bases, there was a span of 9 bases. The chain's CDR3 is CASSEQGRETQYF. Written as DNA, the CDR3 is TGTGCCAGCAGTGAACAGGGGCGGGAGACCCAGTACTTC.

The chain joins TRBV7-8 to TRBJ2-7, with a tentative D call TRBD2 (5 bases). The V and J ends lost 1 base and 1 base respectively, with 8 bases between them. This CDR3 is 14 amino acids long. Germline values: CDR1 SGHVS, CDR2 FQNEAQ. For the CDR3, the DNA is TGTGCCAGCAGCTTAGAACTAGTGTCCTACGAGCAGTACTTC. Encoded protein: CASSLELVSYEQYF.

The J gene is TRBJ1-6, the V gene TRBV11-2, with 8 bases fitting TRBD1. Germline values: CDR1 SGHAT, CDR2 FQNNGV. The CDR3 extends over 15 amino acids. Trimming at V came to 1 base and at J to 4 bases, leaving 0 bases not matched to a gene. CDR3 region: CASSLGDRYNSPLHF. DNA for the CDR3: TGTGCCAGCAGCTTAGGGGACAGGTATAATTCACCCCTCCACTTT.

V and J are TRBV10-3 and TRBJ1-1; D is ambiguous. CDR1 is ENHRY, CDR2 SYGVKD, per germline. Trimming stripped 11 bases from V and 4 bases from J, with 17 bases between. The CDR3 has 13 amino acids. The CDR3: CAPGLARVTEAFF. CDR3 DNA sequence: TGTGCCCCCGGACTGGCGAGGGTCACTGAAGCTTTCTTT.